This T cell receptor beta chain comes out of a study of cytomegalovirus exposure and HLA in healthy donors. The ends were cut back, 1 base at V and 0 bases at J, with 10 bases in the middle. CDR3 length: 15 residues. Germline V gene data show CDR1 as MNHNS and CDR2 as SASEGT. The PCR made use of 60 Vbeta and 13 Jbeta primers. TCRdb's table, derived via immunoSEQ multiplex PCR, lists solely in-frame clones and lacks some. In the table there are some 170,000 clones, about 72% of which are singletons. Source material: PBMCs. This sequence was found in a man between 60 and 75 years old in good health and CMV-seronegative. The chain has TRBV6-1 and TRBJ2-7, with D hard to call. Here the CDR3 reads CASSEETSSSYEQYF. CDR3 in DNA: TGTGCCAGCAGTGAAGAGACTTCGAGCTCCTACGAGCAGTACTTC.